This TCR beta chain was retrieved from a study of blood T cell repertoires in COVID-19. As for the study in general: Italy, Spain and the United States were the sources of the convalescent and acute COVID-19 samples. PBMCs, B-cell-depleted T cells, or T cells provided the cDNA or gDNA that made up the material.

Per the study methods: By means of reference gene primer amplification, nucleated cell counts were estimated. Here immunoSEQ multiplex PCR was the method, and the copy in TCRdb shows in-frame clones only, minus some. That table supplies the V and J calls and clone size; D and trimming were determined from the DNA. The sample lists about 250,000 clones, roughly 89% seen once, with about 1.5% in the top ten. CDR1 and CDR2 (germline): MNHNS, SASEGT. CDR3 length: 14 amino acids. V gave up 3 bases and J gave up 3 bases, with 9 bases separating them. The sequenced material came from peripheral blood. This clonotype originated in a woman aged 40 to 55 who had recovered from COVID-19. The J gene is TRBJ1-5, the V gene TRBV6-1; D perhaps matches TRBD1 (6 bases). In nucleotides, the CDR3 is TGTGCCAGCAGTGAGCAGGGGATCAATCAGCCCCAGCATTTT. Residues: CASSEQGINQPQHF.